The 14 T cell receptor beta chains presented below share a single source sample, sequenced in a study of cytomegalovirus exposure and HLA in healthy donors. Data came from immunoSEQ multiplex PCR; TCRdb stores just in-frame clones and leaves some out. The table has some 190,000 clones, 86% seen once; the top ten hold roughly 1.5%. The sample was PBMCs. The receptors derive from a woman aged 18-30 years in good health and CMV-seronegative.

V gene TRBV19 combines with J gene TRBJ1-1; 7 nucleotides line up with TRBD1. CDR1 and CDR2 (germline): LNHDA, SQIVND (reference sequence). The length of the CDR3 is 15 residues. Trimming cost V 5 bases and J 2 bases; bases outside gene matches: 8. The DNA for the CDR3 is TGTGCCAGTAGTTCCGACAGGGCTCGTAACACTGAAGCTTTCTTT. Translating it yields CASSSDRARNTEAFF.

Here the CDR3 DNA reads TGTGCCAGCTCACCACAGACAGGGCGAAGCGGGGAGCTGTTTTTT. This gives the protein CASSPQTGRSGELFF. This chain uses TRBV18 with TRBJ2-2; 7 bases fit TRBD1. The germline V gene encodes CDR1 KGHSH and CDR2 LQKENI. There are 15 residues in the CDR3. Losses at the gene ends were 1 base for V and 7 bases for J; bases not matched to a gene: 6.

The chain links TRBV27 to TRBJ1-1, with 11 bases fitting TRBD1. The CDR3 is 14 amino acids. The J segment lost 5 bases and the V segment lost 5 bases, leaving 4 bases of the junction unmatched. Germline CDR1 MNHEY, CDR2 SMNVEV (reference sequence). The DNA for the CDR3 is TGTGCCAGCAGTCCCGGGACAGGGGGGACTGAAGCTTTCTTT. Protein: CASSPGTGGTEAFF.

This sequence joins TRBV7-9 and TRBJ1-1; no reliable D call. Looked up from germline, CDR1 is SEHNR and CDR2 is FQNEAQ (reference sequence). V lost 2 bases and J lost 3, with 13 bases in between. CDR3 size: 15 residues. As DNA, the CDR3 is TGTGCCAGCAGCTTAATTCCCCGCGGGCACACTGAAGCTTTCTTT. Translation: CASSLIPRGHTEAFF. The full variable domain, its missing parts supplied by reference TRBV7-9 and TRBJ1-1, is DTGVSQNPRHKITKRGQNVTFRCDPISEHNRLYWYRQTLGQGPEFLTYFQNEAQLEKSRLLSDRFSAERPKGSFSTLEIQRTEQGDSAMYLCASSLIPRGHTEAFFGQGTRLTVV.

The chain has TRBV30 and TRBJ1-1, with D maybe TRBD1 (5 bases). The CDR3 has 11 residues. V gave up 8 bases and J gave up 1 base, with 8 bases separating them. The germline CDR1 and CDR2 sequences are GTSNPN and SVGIG (reference sequence). The CDR3 protein is CALGQNTEAFF. CDR3 sequence (DNA): TGTGCCCTCGGACAGAACACTGAAGCTTTCTTT.

This sequence joins TRBV19 and TRBJ1-6; 10 nucleotides match TRBD1. V shed 8 bases, J shed 5 bases, and the junction held 6 bases outside the gene matches. CDR1 is LNHDA and CDR2 is SQIVND in the germline V gene (reference sequence). This CDR3 has 15 residues. For the CDR3, the DNA is TGTGCCAGTGGGACAGGGGTGGTAGATAATTCACCCCTCCACTTT. Its translation: CASGTGVVDNSPLHF.

This chain joins TRBV7-8 and TRBJ2-7, with 8 bases that match TRBD2. The CDR3 length is 15 residues. V shed 4 bases, J shed 0 bases, and the junction held 5 bases outside the gene matches. Germline assignment: CDR1 SGHVS and CDR2 FQNEAQ. CDR3 nucleotides: TGTGCCAGCAGCTCCTTCGGGGGGGCCTCCTACGAGCAGTACTTC. Translated, it gives CASSSFGGASYEQYF.

CDR3 bases: TGCGCCAGCACCCTGGACAGCCCATTCTCGTACACTGAAGCTTTCTTT. Translated: CASTLDSPFSYTEAFF. The chain is built from TRBV5-1 and TRBJ1-1, with D tentatively TRBD1 (6 bases). The CDR3 has 16 amino acids. The germline CDR1 and CDR2 sequences are SGHRS and YFSETQ. V was cut by 6 bases and J by 3 bases, with 21 bases left in between. The variable domain in full, completed from reference TRBV5-1 and TRBJ1-1, reads KAGVTQTPRYLIKTRGQQVTLSCSPISGHRSVSWYQQTPGQGLQFLFEYFSETQRNKGNFPGRFSGRQFSNSRSEMNVSTLELGDSALYLCASTLDSPFSYTEAFFGQGTRLTVV.

This clone was detected once. The V and J genes are TRBV18 and TRBJ1-1; D is undetermined. This CDR3 has 14 amino acids. Germline V CDR1 and CDR2: KGHSH, LQKENI. V dropped 6 bases and J dropped 1 base, with 12 bases sitting between them. Here the CDR3 reads CASSRRGENTEAFF. The CDR3 nucleotides read TGTGCCAGCTCGCGCCGGGGAGAGAACACTGAAGCTTTCTTT. The whole variable domain, filled in from reference TRBV18 and TRBJ1-1, reads NAGVMQNPRHLVRRRGQEARLRCSPMKGHSHVYWYRQLPEEGLKFMVYLQKENIIDESGMPKERFSAEFPKEGPSILRIQQVVRGDSAAYFCASSRRGENTEAFFGQGTRLTVV.

This sequence joins TRBV9 and TRBJ2-7; D ambiguous. This CDR3 has 12 amino acids. Germline V gene data show CDR1 as SGDLS and CDR2 as YYNGEE. V shed 4 bases and J shed 3 bases, with 8 bases lying between them. The CDR3 sequence is CASSTPGYEQYF. CDR3 nucleotides: TGTGCCAGCAGCACCCCGGGCTACGAGCAGTACTTC.

The gene calls are TRBV10-3 and TRBJ1-2; possible D gene TRBD1, 5 bases. V lost 6 bases to trimming and J lost 8 bases, with 13 bases between them. This CDR3 spans 12 amino acids. The germline CDR1 and CDR2 sequences are ENHRY and SYGVKD. CDR3: CAISEQGWGYTF. Here the CDR3 DNA reads TGTGCCATCAGCGAGCAGGGTTGGGGCTACACCTTC.

A word on this clone: Other nucleotide sequences in the sample specify the same CDR3. The V call is TRBV5-1, the J call TRBJ2-3; 7 bases map to TRBD2. The CDR3 consists of 15 residues. The V and J ends lost 2 bases and 1 base, in that order; junction bases with no gene match: 4. From germline, CDR1 is SGHRS and CDR2 YFSETQ. CDR3 nucleotide sequence: TGCGCCAGCAGCTTTCCGGGAGGAGGCACAGATACGCAGTATTTT. Translated, it gives CASSFPGGGTDTQYF.

This chain joins TRBV19 and TRBJ1-5; 7 bases agree with TRBD1. This CDR3 spans 14 amino acids. From germline, CDR1 is LNHDA and CDR2 SQIVND (reference sequence). Trimming removed 4 bases from V and 3 bases from J; junction bases left unmatched: 3. As DNA, the CDR3 is TGTGCCAGTAGTACTGGGACAGACAATCAGCCCCAGCATTTT. Translating gives CASSTGTDNQPQHF.

The V call is TRBV15, the J call TRBJ2-5; the D is unclear. The CDR3 totals 14 residues. The V gene lost 4 bases and the J gene lost 1 base, with 10 bases spanning the gap. Germline V lookup: CDR1 LNHNV, CDR2 YYDKDF (reference sequence). The DNA of the CDR3 is TGTGCCACCAGCATGTGGGCCATCCAAGAGACCCAGTACTTC. Protein: CATSMWAIQETQYF.